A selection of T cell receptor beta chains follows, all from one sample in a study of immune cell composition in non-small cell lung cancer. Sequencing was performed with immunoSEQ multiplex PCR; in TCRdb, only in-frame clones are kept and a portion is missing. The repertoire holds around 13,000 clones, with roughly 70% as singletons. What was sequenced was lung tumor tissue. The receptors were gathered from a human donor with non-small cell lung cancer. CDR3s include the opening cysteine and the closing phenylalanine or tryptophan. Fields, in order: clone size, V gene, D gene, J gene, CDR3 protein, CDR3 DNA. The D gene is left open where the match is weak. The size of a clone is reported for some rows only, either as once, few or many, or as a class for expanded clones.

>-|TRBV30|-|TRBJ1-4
CAWSSGRDEKLFF
TGTGCCTGGAGTTCGGGTCGGGATGAAAAACTGTTTTTT
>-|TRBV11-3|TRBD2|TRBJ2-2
CASGGAGELFF
TGTGCCAGCGGGGGGGCCGGGGAGCTGTTTTTT
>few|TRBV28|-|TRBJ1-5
CASRAIGAGPYQPQHF
TGTGCCAGCAGGGCGATAGGGGCAGGTCCCTATCAGCCCCAGCATTTT
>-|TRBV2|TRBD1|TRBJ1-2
CATNYRDRADYGYTF
TGTGCCACAAACTACCGAGACAGGGCCGACTATGGCTACACCTTC
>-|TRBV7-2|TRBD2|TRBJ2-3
CASSKLAGGATDTQYF
TGTGCCAGCAGCAAACTAGCGGGAGGGGCCACAGATACGCAGTATTTT
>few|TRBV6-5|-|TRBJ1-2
CASRPGGGLDGYTF
TGTGCCAGCAGACCGGGCGGGGGGTTGGATGGCTACACCTTC
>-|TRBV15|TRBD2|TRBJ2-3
CATSRGSGSPTDTQYF
TGTGCCACCAGCAGAGGTAGCGGGAGCCCCACAGATACGCAGTATTTT
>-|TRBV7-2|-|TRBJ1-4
CASSLLGEKLFF
TGTGCCAGCAGCTTACTCGGTGAAAAACTGTTTTTT
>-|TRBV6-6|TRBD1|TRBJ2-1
CASLGTAYNEQFF
TGTGCCAGCCTCGGGACAGCTTACAATGAGCAGTTCTTC
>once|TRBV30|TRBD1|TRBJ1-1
CAWGKGTGGRNTEAFF
TGTGCCTGGGGGAAAGGGACAGGGGGGCGGAACACTGAAGCTTTCTTT
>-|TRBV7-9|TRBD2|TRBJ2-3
CASTYSGSGDTQYF
TGTGCCAGCACCTATAGCGGGAGCGGAGATACGCAGTATTTT
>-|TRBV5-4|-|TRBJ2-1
CASSSGKGNEQFF
TGTGCCAGCAGTTCAGGGAAAGGGAATGAGCAGTTCTTC